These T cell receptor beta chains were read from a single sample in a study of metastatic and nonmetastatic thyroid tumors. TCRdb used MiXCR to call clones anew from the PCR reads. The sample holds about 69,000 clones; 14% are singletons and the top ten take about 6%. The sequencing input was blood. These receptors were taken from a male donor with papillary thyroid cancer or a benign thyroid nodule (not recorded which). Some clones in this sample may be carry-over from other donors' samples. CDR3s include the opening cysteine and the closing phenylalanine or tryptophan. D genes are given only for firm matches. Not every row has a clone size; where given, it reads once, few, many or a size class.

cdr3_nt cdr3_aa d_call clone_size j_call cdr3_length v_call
TGTGCCAGCAGTGAAGCGGGGACAGGGGGCTACGAGCAGTACTTC CASSEAGTGGYEQYF TRBD1 medium-sized TRBJ2-7 15 TRBV6-1
TGCGCCAGCAGCCAATTTCTGGGAGTCAAGCAGTACTTC CASSQFLGVKQYF - many TRBJ2-7 13 TRBV4-3
TGTGCCAGCACAGGATACTATGGCTACACCTTC CASTGYYGYTF - many TRBJ1-2 11 TRBV25-1
TGCAGTGCTAGAGATTTCGCAGGACTACCCACAGATACGCAGTATTTT CSARDFAGLPTDTQYF - few TRBJ2-3 16 TRBV20-1
TGTGCCAGTACCCCGGGGAGGAGCGCTAACTATGGCTACACCTTC CASTPGRSANYGYTF - many TRBJ1-2 15 TRBV11-2
TGTGCCAGTAGTCCCCTCAGGGGGTTGAACACTGAAGCTTTCTTT CASSPLRGLNTEAFF TRBD1 - TRBJ1-1 15 TRBV19
TGTTCCAGCGAGCGGGGGAACTCCTACGAGCAGTACTTC CSSERGNSYEQYF TRBD2 few TRBJ2-7 13 TRBV25-1
TGCGCCAGCACCGACCGGGAACAGGGATTGCCGTACTTC CASTDREQGLPYF - many TRBJ2-7 13 TRBV10-1
TGCAGTGCCAGGACTAGCGGGTCCTACAATGAGCAGTTCTTC CSARTSGSYNEQFF TRBD2 many TRBJ2-1 14 TRBV20-1
TGTGCCAGCAGTCCCGCGGGACAGGGTAGCACAGATACGCAGTATTTT CASSPAGQGSTDTQYF TRBD1 many TRBJ2-3 16 TRBV12-3/TRBV12-4
TGTGCCACCAGCAGTTCTACAGTGGGGAATGAGCAGTTCTTC CATSSSTVGNEQFF - - TRBJ2-1 14 TRBV15
TGCGCCAGCAGCTTGGTCGGGGCGGTAAACACCGGGGAGCTGTTTTTT CASSLVGAVNTGELFF - many TRBJ2-2 16 TRBV5-1
TGTGCCAGTTCGAAGGGTAGCGGGGGGAACTACAATGAGCAGTTCTTC CASSKGSGGNYNEQFF TRBD2 many TRBJ2-1 16 TRBV19
TGTGCCAGCTCGAAGGGACTAGCGGTTCACGAGCAGTACTTC CASSKGLAVHEQYF TRBD2 once TRBJ2-7 14 TRBV9
TGTGCCAGCAGCTCGACAAGGGCCTCTGGGGCCAACGTCCTGACTTTC CASSSTRASGANVLTF - many TRBJ2-6 16 TRBV5-4
TGTGCCAGCAGCTTACAGGGGTCGAACACTGAAGCTTTCTTT CASSLQGSNTEAFF - many TRBJ1-1 14 TRBV7-3
TGCGCACCGAAAGGGGTAGCGCGAGAGACCCAGTACTTC CAPKGVARETQYF - - TRBJ2-5 13 TRBV5-1
TGCGCCAGCAGCCAACGGGCGGGAGCAGATACGCAGTATTTT CASSQRAGADTQYF TRBD2 many TRBJ2-3 14 TRBV4-1
TGCAGTGCGTCGGGACAGGAGGTAGAGACCCAGTACTTC CSASGQEVETQYF TRBD1 many TRBJ2-5 13 TRBV20-1
TGTGCCAGCAGCGTAGGGCAGCGCTCTGGAAACACCATATATTTT CASSVGQRSGNTIYF - many TRBJ1-3 15 TRBV9
TGTGCCAGCAGAACGTTAAGCGTGAGTGCCGGAGGGGCGACCGGGGAGCTGTTTTTT CASRTLSVSAGGATGELFF - - TRBJ2-2 19 TRBV6-2/TRBV6-3
TGTGCCAGCAGCCCTGGGGGACGGGCCTACGAGCAGTACTTC CASSPGGRAYEQYF - - TRBJ2-7 14 TRBV6-1
TGTGCCACCAGCAGAGCCCCTATCGTAAAAAACATTCAGTACTTC CATSRAPIVKNIQYF - few TRBJ2-4 15 TRBV15
TGTGCCAGCAGCTTAGTTTTCCTAGCGGGAGGTCCGGAGACCCAGTACTTC CASSLVFLAGGPETQYF TRBD2 many TRBJ2-5 17 TRBV11-2
TGTGCCAGCAGCGTAGGGGGGATGAGCACAGATACGCAGTATTTT CASSVGGMSTDTQYF - many TRBJ2-3 15 TRBV9
TGTGTCAGCAGCCCCGGGGGGGGGTCGGGCTGCGTAAATAATTCACCCCTCCACTTT CVSSPGGGSGCVNNSPLHF - few TRBJ1-6 19 TRBV6-1
TGCAGCGTCTGGACACCCCACAATGAGCAGTTCTTC CSVWTPHNEQFF - many TRBJ2-1 12 TRBV29-1
TGTGCCAGCAGCCCCTCCGGGAGGGTGAACACTGAAGCTTTCTTT CASSPSGRVNTEAFF - many TRBJ1-1 15 TRBV9
TGTGCCAGCAGCTCCGGACACCGCTCTGGGGCCAACGTCCTGACTTTC CASSSGHRSGANVLTF - many TRBJ2-6 16 TRBV7-2
TGCAGTGCTAGAGATCAGAGCGGGAGGGCCACCTTCGGAGATACGCAGTATTTT CSARDQSGRATFGDTQYF TRBD2 many TRBJ2-3 18 TRBV20-1
TGTGCCAGCAGCTTAGCGGGATTTAACACCGGGGAGCTGTTTTTT CASSLAGFNTGELFF - many TRBJ2-2 15 TRBV7-2
TGTGCCAGCAGCTTACAGGCAGCTCTATTTGGCTACACCTTC CASSLQAALFGYTF - many TRBJ1-2 14 TRBV7-9
TGTGCCAGCTCACCGCGGAGGGGCGAGAGTGAAAAACTGTTTTTT CASSPRRGESEKLFF - many TRBJ1-4 15 TRBV18
TGTGCCAGCAGCTTAGGCAGGGAAAAACTGTTTTTT CASSLGREKLFF - many TRBJ1-4 12 TRBV11-2
TGTGCCAGCAGCTCAGGTACGTCGAACGAGCAGTACTTC CASSSGTSNEQYF - once TRBJ2-7 13 TRBV7-9
TGCAGTGCTAGAGGGGGGGTCCAAGGGGATAATTCACCCCTCCACTTT CSARGGVQGDNSPLHF - many TRBJ1-6 16 TRBV20-1
TGTGCCAGTAAGGTGGCAGGGCACAATCAGCCCCAGCATTTT CASKVAGHNQPQHF - few TRBJ1-5 14 TRBV19
TGTGCCTGGAGTCCATTACAGGGGACCCAGTACTTC CAWSPLQGTQYF - many TRBJ2-5 12 TRBV30
TGCGCCAGCAGCCTGCGGACTAGCGGGAGGGCCATTTCATACGAGCAGTACTTC CASSLRTSGRAISYEQYF TRBD2 many TRBJ2-7 18 TRBV5-1
TGTGCCAGCAGCCAAGGACAGGGTAATTCACCCCTCCACTTT CASSQGQGNSPLHF TRBD1 many TRBJ1-6 14 TRBV12-3/TRBV12-4
TGTGCCAGCACCATGACAGGGGCTAGCAATCAGCCCCAGCATTTT CASTMTGASNQPQHF TRBD1 many TRBJ1-5 15 TRBV12-3/TRBV12-4
TGCAGTGCTTCCTGGAACTACGAGCAGTACTTC CSASWNYEQYF - - TRBJ2-7 11 TRBV20-1
TGTGCCAGCAGCGGCCGGGGTCACAACTACGAGCAGTACTTC CASSGRGHNYEQYF - many TRBJ2-7 14 TRBV5-8
TGTGCCAGCAGCGACGGGACTAGCGGGACCACAGATACGCAGTATTTT CASSDGTSGTTDTQYF TRBD2 many TRBJ2-3 16 TRBV9
TGCAGTGCTAGAGATTTGGAAGGGGGCGCTGGAAACACCATATATTTT CSARDLEGGAGNTIYF TRBD1 many TRBJ1-3 16 TRBV20-1
TGTGCCAGCAGTTTAGGGGTTCACTATGGCTACACCTTC CASSLGVHYGYTF - many TRBJ1-2 13 TRBV27
TGCGCCAGCAGTGAGAGGCTAGCGGGAGGGCCTGGAGATACGCAGTATTTT CASSERLAGGPGDTQYF TRBD2 many TRBJ2-3 17 TRBV10-1
TGTGCCAGCAGCGTAACCGGGACGAATGAAAAACTGTTTTTT CASSVTGTNEKLFF - many TRBJ1-4 14 TRBV7-9
TGCGCCAGCAGCCTTGCTGGGACGAAGCACACTGAAGCTTTCTTT CASSLAGTKHTEAFF - many TRBJ1-1 15 TRBV4-3
TGCAGTGCTAGAGTGGGGACTAGCGGGAGGCCTATACAGTACTTC CSARVGTSGRPIQYF TRBD2 many TRBJ2-4 15 TRBV20-1
TGTGCCAGCAGCCGTACGACAGGGGGAGTTTGGGAGCAGTACTTC CASSRTTGGVWEQYF TRBD1 many TRBJ2-7 15 TRBV5-8
TGTGCCAGCAGCATACAGGGGTACACCTACAATGAGCAGTTCTTC CASSIQGYTYNEQFF TRBD1 many TRBJ2-1 15 TRBV7-9
TGTGCCTGGGCCCAGGGGGCGCGGGGCTACACCTTC CAWAQGARGYTF TRBD1 many TRBJ1-2 12 TRBV30
TGTGCCAGCACCATAAGCGGGAGTGATACGCAGTATTTT CASTISGSDTQYF TRBD2 many TRBJ2-3 13 TRBV2
TGTGCCAGCAGGCTTGGGACGGACCAGTACTATGGCTACACCTTC CASRLGTDQYYGYTF - many TRBJ1-2 15 TRBV12-3/TRBV12-4
TGTGCCAGCAGGGGGGGGCCGGACGTCGCTCAAGAGACCCAGTACTTC CASRGGPDVAQETQYF - many TRBJ2-5 16 TRBV6-1